This is a list of T cell receptor beta chains from one sample in a study of siplizumab effects on memory and regulatory T cells. Sequencing was performed with immunoSEQ multiplex PCR; in TCRdb, only in-frame clones are kept and a portion is missing. The sample includes 90,000 to 120,000 clones, roughly 92% seen only once; the top ten take approximately 0.62%. The sequenced material came from Tregs sorted from blood. The receptors were gathered from a human donor in good health. Each CDR3 is given with its conserved first and last residue. Fields, in order: CDR3 DNA, CDR3 protein, D gene, CDR3 length, clone size, J gene, V gene. D genes are given only for firm matches. Where a row states a size, it is once, few, many or the class of an expanded clone; other rows omit it.

CDR3nt: TGTGCCAGCAGGGCGATGGCGACTGGGGCCAACGTCCTGACTTTC
CDR3aa: CASRAMATGANVLTF
d_gene: .
len: 15
abundance: .
j_gene: TRBJ2-6
v_gene: TRBV6-5

CDR3nt: TGTGCCATCAGCAATCGAGAATACGAGCAGTACTTC
CDR3aa: CAISNREYEQYF
d_gene: .
len: 12
abundance: .
j_gene: TRBJ2-7
v_gene: TRBV10-3

CDR3nt: TGTGCCAGCAGCGTTAGCGGACCCTACAATGAGCAGTTCTTC
CDR3aa: CASSVSGPYNEQFF
d_gene: .
len: 14
abundance: .
j_gene: TRBJ2-1
v_gene: TRBV25-1

CDR3nt: TGCGCCAGCAGCCCCGGGACTAGCGGGAGCGGCGCCTACAATGAGCAGTTCTTC
CDR3aa: CASSPGTSGSGAYNEQFF
d_gene: TRBD2
len: 18
abundance: .
j_gene: TRBJ2-1
v_gene: TRBV4-3

CDR3nt: TGTGCCAGCTCACCCACTCTGTATGGCTACACCTTC
CDR3aa: CASSPTLYGYTF
d_gene: .
len: 12
abundance: medium-sized
j_gene: TRBJ1-2
v_gene: TRBV18

CDR3nt: TGTGCCAGCAGCCAGGACAGGGTCCACGAGCAGTACTTC
CDR3aa: CASSQDRVHEQYF
d_gene: TRBD1
len: 13
abundance: .
j_gene: TRBJ2-7
v_gene: TRBV5-4

CDR3nt: TGTGCCAGCACCACGAGGGGCCGCCGGGAGACCCAGTACTTC
CDR3aa: CASTTRGRRETQYF
d_gene: .
len: 14
abundance: .
j_gene: TRBJ2-5
v_gene: TRBV6-5

CDR3nt: TGTGCCAGCACTAACGCCGTGGGACTAGCGGGGGGGCTAGATACGCAGTATTTT
CDR3aa: CASTNAVGLAGGLDTQYF
d_gene: TRBD2
len: 18
abundance: .
j_gene: TRBJ2-3
v_gene: TRBV6-4

CDR3nt: TGTGCCAGCAGTTACGGGACAGCCGATTCACCCCTCCACTTT
CDR3aa: CASSYGTADSPLHF
d_gene: TRBD1
len: 14
abundance: once
j_gene: TRBJ1-6
v_gene: TRBV6-6

CDR3nt: TGCGCCAGCAGCTGGCGACTAGCGGGAGGGGTTATTGAGCAGTTCTTC
CDR3aa: CASSWRLAGGVIEQFF
d_gene: TRBD2
len: 16
abundance: .
j_gene: TRBJ2-1
v_gene: TRBV4-1

CDR3nt: TGTGCCAGCAGCCAGCCGACAGGTATCTCTGGCTACACCTTC
CDR3aa: CASSQPTGISGYTF
d_gene: .
len: 14
abundance: .
j_gene: TRBJ1-2
v_gene: TRBV5-4

CDR3nt: TGTGCCAGCAGCATACGGGGCGAGCAGTACTTC
CDR3aa: CASSIRGEQYF
d_gene: .
len: 11
abundance: .
j_gene: TRBJ2-7
v_gene: TRBV11-2

CDR3nt: TGTGCCAGCAGCTTAACGTACAGCACTGAAGCTTTCTTT
CDR3aa: CASSLTYSTEAFF
d_gene: .
len: 13
abundance: .
j_gene: TRBJ1-1
v_gene: TRBV7-3

CDR3nt: TGTGCCAGCAGCCTGGGCGCGGGGAGTGTCCAGTACTTC
CDR3aa: CASSLGAGSVQYF
d_gene: .
len: 13
abundance: .
j_gene: TRBJ2-5
v_gene: TRBV7-2

CDR3nt: TGTGCCAGCAGTTTATTTGCGGGACAGAGGACAGATACGCAGTATTTT
CDR3aa: CASSLFAGQRTDTQYF
d_gene: .
len: 16
abundance: once
j_gene: TRBJ2-3
v_gene: TRBV27

CDR3nt: TGCGCCAGCAGCTTGGGGACAGGGGCGGGAGATACGCAGTATTTT
CDR3aa: CASSLGTGAGDTQYF
d_gene: TRBD1
len: 15
abundance: .
j_gene: TRBJ2-3
v_gene: TRBV5-1

CDR3nt: TGTGCCAGCGATGGACAGAACATGAACACTGAAGCTTTCTTT
CDR3aa: CASDGQNMNTEAFF
d_gene: .
len: 14
abundance: .
j_gene: TRBJ1-1
v_gene: TRBV6-1

CDR3nt: TGTGCCAGCAGCTTTGGGGGGCGGAGCACTGAAGCTTTCTTT
CDR3aa: CASSFGGRSTEAFF
d_gene: .
len: 14
abundance: .
j_gene: TRBJ1-1
v_gene: TRBV11-2

CDR3nt: TGTGCCAGCAGTTTCCGGACAGGGGCTGGCTACACCTTC
CDR3aa: CASSFRTGAGYTF
d_gene: TRBD1
len: 13
abundance: once
j_gene: TRBJ1-2
v_gene: TRBV27

CDR3nt: TGTGCCAGCAGTGGGACAGGAGGGGGCTACACCTTC
CDR3aa: CASSGTGGGYTF
d_gene: TRBD1
len: 12
abundance: .
j_gene: TRBJ1-2
v_gene: TRBV6-5

CDR3nt: TGTGCCAGCTCCAACGGGGGCGATGAAAAACTGTTTTTT
CDR3aa: CASSNGGDEKLFF
d_gene: .
len: 13
abundance: .
j_gene: TRBJ1-4
v_gene: TRBV18

CDR3nt: TGTGCCAGCACCATAGACCGGGACAGTTTATACAATGAGCAGTTCTTC
CDR3aa: CASTIDRDSLYNEQFF
d_gene: TRBD1
len: 16
abundance: .
j_gene: TRBJ2-1
v_gene: TRBV27

CDR3nt: TGTGCCAGCAGTTACGCGGGACAGCATGGCTACACCTTC
CDR3aa: CASSYAGQHGYTF
d_gene: TRBD1
len: 13
abundance: .
j_gene: TRBJ1-2
v_gene: TRBV6-5

CDR3nt: TGTGCCAGCAGCTTACGACAGGGTAGGACCGGGGAGCTGTTTTTT
CDR3aa: CASSLRQGRTGELFF
d_gene: TRBD1
len: 15
abundance: .
j_gene: TRBJ2-2
v_gene: TRBV7-2

CDR3nt: TGTGCCAGCAGCAAGAGCGGACTTCTCACAGATACGCAGTATTTT
CDR3aa: CASSKSGLLTDTQYF
d_gene: .
len: 15
abundance: .
j_gene: TRBJ2-3
v_gene: TRBV9

CDR3nt: TGTGCCAGCAGCTACCAAGAGACCCAGTACTTC
CDR3aa: CASSYQETQYF
d_gene: .
len: 11
abundance: .
j_gene: TRBJ2-5
v_gene: TRBV5-5

CDR3nt: TGTGCCAGCTCACCAGGACAGGGAATGGCGGGTCAGCCCCAGCATTTT
CDR3aa: CASSPGQGMAGQPQHF
d_gene: TRBD1
len: 16
abundance: .
j_gene: TRBJ1-5
v_gene: TRBV18

CDR3nt: TGCGCCAGCAGCCAAGAAGCTGCTAGCAATCAGCCCCAGCATTTT
CDR3aa: CASSQEAASNQPQHF
d_gene: .
len: 15
abundance: .
j_gene: TRBJ1-5
v_gene: TRBV4-3

CDR3nt: TGCGCCAGCAGCTTAACAGGTGCCCTGGAGCAGTACTTC
CDR3aa: CASSLTGALEQYF
d_gene: .
len: 13
abundance: .
j_gene: TRBJ2-7
v_gene: TRBV5-1

CDR3nt: TGCAGCGTTGCCGGAATTGGGACAGGGAATAATGAAAAACTGTTTTTT
CDR3aa: CSVAGIGTGNNEKLFF
d_gene: TRBD1
len: 16
abundance: .
j_gene: TRBJ1-4
v_gene: TRBV29-1

CDR3nt: TGTGCCAGCAGCTTATCGAATAGCGGGGGGGCTATCACGATCTTC
CDR3aa: CASSLSNSGGAITIF
d_gene: TRBD2
len: 15
abundance: .
j_gene: TRBJ2-1
v_gene: TRBV11-1

CDR3nt: TGCGCCAGCAGCGAACAGGGTGCTGAAGCTTTCTTT
CDR3aa: CASSEQGAEAFF
d_gene: .
len: 12
abundance: .
j_gene: TRBJ1-1
v_gene: TRBV5-1

CDR3nt: TGTGCCAGCAGCTTAGCAGGGTTTAGAGGAGGCTACACCTTC
CDR3aa: CASSLAGFRGGYTF
d_gene: .
len: 14
abundance: .
j_gene: TRBJ1-2
v_gene: TRBV7-2

CDR3nt: TGTGCCAGCAGCCCCGTAGCTAACTATGGCTACACCTTC
CDR3aa: CASSPVANYGYTF
d_gene: .
len: 13
abundance: .
j_gene: TRBJ1-2
v_gene: TRBV7-9

CDR3nt: TGTGCCAGCAGCTTACGAGACCAGCCCCAGCATTTT
CDR3aa: CASSLRDQPQHF
d_gene: .
len: 12
abundance: .
j_gene: TRBJ1-5
v_gene: TRBV7-9